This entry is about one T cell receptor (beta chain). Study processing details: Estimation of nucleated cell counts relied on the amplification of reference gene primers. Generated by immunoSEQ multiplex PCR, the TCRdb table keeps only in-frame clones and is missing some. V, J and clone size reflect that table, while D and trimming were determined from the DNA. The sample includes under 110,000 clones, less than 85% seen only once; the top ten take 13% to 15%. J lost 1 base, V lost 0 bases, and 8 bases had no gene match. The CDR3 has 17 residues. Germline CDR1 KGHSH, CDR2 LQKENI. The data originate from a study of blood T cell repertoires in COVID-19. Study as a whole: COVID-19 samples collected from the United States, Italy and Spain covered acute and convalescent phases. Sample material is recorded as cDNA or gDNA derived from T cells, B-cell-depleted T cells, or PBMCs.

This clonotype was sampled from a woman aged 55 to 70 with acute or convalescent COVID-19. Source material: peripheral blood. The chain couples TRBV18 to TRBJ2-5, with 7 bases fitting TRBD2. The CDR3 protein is CASSPPGAGNPQETQYF. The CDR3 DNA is TGTGCCAGCTCACCACCGGGAGCGGGGAACCCCCAAGAGACCCAGTACTTC.